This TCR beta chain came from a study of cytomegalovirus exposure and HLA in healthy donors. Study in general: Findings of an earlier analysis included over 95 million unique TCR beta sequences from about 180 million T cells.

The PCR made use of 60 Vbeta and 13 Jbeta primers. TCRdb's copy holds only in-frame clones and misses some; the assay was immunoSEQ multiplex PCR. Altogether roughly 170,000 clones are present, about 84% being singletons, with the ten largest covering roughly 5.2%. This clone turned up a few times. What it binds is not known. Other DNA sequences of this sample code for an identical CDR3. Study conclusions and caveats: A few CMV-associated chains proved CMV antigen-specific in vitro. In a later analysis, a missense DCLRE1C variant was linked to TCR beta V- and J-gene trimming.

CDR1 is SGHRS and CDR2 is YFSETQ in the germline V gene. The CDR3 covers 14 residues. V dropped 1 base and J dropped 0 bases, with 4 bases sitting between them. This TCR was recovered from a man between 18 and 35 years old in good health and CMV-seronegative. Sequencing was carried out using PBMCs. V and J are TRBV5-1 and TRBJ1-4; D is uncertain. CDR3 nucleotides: TGCGCCAGCAGCTTGTTATCAACTAATGAAAAACTGTTTTTT. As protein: CASSLLSTNEKLFF.